A single sample gave rise to the 29 T cell receptor beta chains below, sequenced in a study of OX40 agonist ivuxolimab in advanced cancers. Clones were sequenced by immunoSEQ multiplex PCR, and TCRdb holds only the in-frame ones, with some missing. Among approximately 94,000 clones listed, under 95% were seen once. This material consisted of CD4+ or CD8+ T cells sorted from blood, taken in a trial of the OX40 agonist ivuxolimab. The receptors originated from an adult with an advanced solid tumor such as melanoma, head and neck, liver or kidney cancer.

The chain links TRBV7-2 to TRBJ2-3; the D gene is possibly TRBD2 (7 bases). Per the germline V gene, CDR1 is SGHTA and CDR2 is FQGNSA. The V and J ends lost 4 bases and 4 bases respectively, with 18 bases between them. This CDR3 contains 16 residues. CDR3 bases: TGTGCCAGCAGCTGGGGGGGCTACTTCTCCCCAGATACGCAGTATTTT. Its protein is CASSWGGYFSPDTQYF.

This sequence joins TRBV5-1 and TRBJ2-7, with D unresolved. This CDR3 comprises 14 residues. CDR1 and CDR2 from the germline V gene are SGHRS and YFSETQ. V was trimmed by 6 bases and J by 5 bases, leaving 18 bases between them. In DNA form, the CDR3 reads TGCGCCAGCAATTCGGATATGGTCCCCGACGAGCAGTACTTC. Its protein is CASNSDMVPDEQYF.

The rearrangement joins TRBV29-1 to TRBJ1-2; D gene ambiguous. The CDR3 runs 12 residues. The germline V and J ends were trimmed by 5 bases and 5 bases, with 12 bases remaining between them. Germline-derived CDR1 and CDR2 are SQVTM and ANQGSEA. The CDR3 loop reads CSVRKGGYGYTF. The CDR3 DNA is TGCAGCGTTCGAAAGGGAGGGTATGGCTACACCTTC.

The genes are TRBV4-1 and TRBJ2-1, with 11 positions matching TRBD1. Germline CDR1 reads MGHRA; CDR2 reads YSYEKL. J lost 6 bases, V lost 1 base, and 5 bases had no gene match. This CDR3 spans 16 amino acids. The CDR3 DNA is TGCGCCAGCAGCCAAGCCCCTGGGACAGGGGGCAATGAGCAGTTCTTC. As protein: CASSQAPGTGGNEQFF.

V usage is TRBV6-5 and J usage is TRBJ2-5, with 8 bases aligning to TRBD1. Germline V lookup: CDR1 MNHEY, CDR2 SVGAGI. The CDR3 has 14 residues. The V gene end was trimmed by 3 bases and the J gene end by 5 bases; junction bases not matched to a gene: 5. CDR3 loop: CASSYGRGLETQYF. In nucleotides, the CDR3 is TGTGCCAGCAGTTATGGCAGGGGGCTTGAGACCCAGTACTTC.

This clone occurred once. The chain uses TRBV2 and TRBJ2-4; 7 bases match TRBD2. The V gene's germline CDR1 is SNHLY and CDR2 FYNNEI. This CDR3 has 12 amino acids. Losses at the gene ends were 7 bases for V and 8 bases for J; bases not matched to a gene: 5. The CDR3 spells CASTGLEDIQYF. Written as DNA, the CDR3 is TGTGCCAGCACCGGACTAGAAGACATTCAGTACTTC. Filled out from reference TRBV2 and TRBJ2-4, the complete variable domain reads EPEVTQTPSHQVTQMGQEVILRCVPISNHLYFYWYRQILGQKVEFLVSFYNNEISEKSEIFDDQFSVERPDGSNFTLKIRSTKLEDSAMYFCASTGLEDIQYFGAGTRLSVL.

This chain uses TRBV29-1 with TRBJ1-2; possible D gene TRBD1, 5 bases. The length of the CDR3 is 12 residues. The V gene's germline CDR1 is SQVTM and CDR2 ANQGSEA. Trimming left V 5 bases short and J 4 bases short, with 11 bases between. The CDR3 spells CSVPAGSYGYTF. The CDR3 region has the DNA TGCAGCGTTCCCGCAGGGTCCTATGGCTACACCTTC.

The chain couples TRBV4-3 to TRBJ2-2; the D is unclear. CDR3 length: 14 residues. CDR1 is LGHNA and CDR2 is YSLEER in the germline V gene. V was clipped by 0 bases and J by 8 bases, with 10 bases between them. For the CDR3, the DNA is TGCGCCAGCAGCCAAGACCAAATGAGAGGGGAGCTGTTTTTT. Translation: CASSQDQMRGELFF.

The DNA of the CDR3 is TGTGCCAGCAGTTCTAGGCCCCGAGGGGGCCTCTACGAGCAGTACTTC. It encodes CASSSRPRGGLYEQYF. The chain joins TRBV27 to TRBJ2-7, with 7 bases fitting TRBD1. Germline V lookup: CDR1 MNHEY, CDR2 SMNVEV (reference sequence). The junction had 12 bases not matched to a gene; V was cut back by 4 bases and J by 3 bases. This CDR3 has 16 residues.

The chain has TRBV27 and TRBJ1-1; D ambiguous. Trimming shortened V by 5 bases and J by 0 bases, and 10 bases separated the two germline ends. Germline CDR1 MNHEY, CDR2 SMNVEV (reference sequence). This CDR3 is 14 amino acids long. CDR3 coding DNA: TGTGCCAGCAGTGTGATGGGGTTGAACACTGAAGCTTTCTTT. This encodes CASSVMGLNTEAFF.

The rearrangement uses TRBV14 and TRBJ1-3, with D hard to call. The germline V gene encodes CDR1 SGHDN and CDR2 FVKESK. The CDR3 contains 12 residues. V was clipped by 0 bases and J by 12 bases, with 9 bases between them. The CDR3 loop reads CASSQDRWDIYF. DNA of the CDR3: TGTGCCAGCAGCCAAGATAGGTGGGACATATATTTT. The variable domain in full, completed from reference TRBV14 and TRBJ1-3, reads EAGVTQFPSHSVIEKGQTVTLRCDPISGHDNLYWYRRVMGKEIKFLLHFVKESKQDESGMPNNRFLAERTGGTYSTLKVQPAELEDSGVYFCASSQDRWDIYFGEGSWLTVV.

CDR3 region: CATSEDGGAGQPQHF. CDR3 DNA sequence: TGTGCCACCAGCGAGGACGGGGGCGCAGGTCAGCCCCAGCATTTT. The J gene is TRBJ1-5, the V gene TRBV15; D is possibly TRBD1 (6 bases). Trimming pared 5 bases from V and 6 bases from J, leaving 17 bases between. The length of the CDR3 is 15 residues. Germline V gene lookup returns CDR1 LNHNV and CDR2 YYDKDF (reference sequence). The variable domain in full, with the rest retrieved from reference TRBV15 and TRBJ1-5, is DAMVIQNPRYQVTQFGKPVTLSCSQTLNHNVMYWYQQKSSQAPKLLFHYYDKDFNNEADTPDNFQSRRPNTSFCFLDIRSPGLGDTAMYLCATSEDGGAGQPQHFGDGTRLSIL.

This chain joins TRBV10-2 and TRBJ2-5; TRBD2 matches 7 bases. V dropped 7 bases and J dropped 3; count of bases not matched to a gene: 11. This CDR3 contains 15 residues. The germline gives CDR1 WSHSY, CDR2 SAAADI. CDR3 DNA: TGCGCCAGCACGCCCAGCCTAGCGGTAGAAGAGACCCAGTACTTC. Its translation is CASTPSLAVEETQYF.

The V call is TRBV2, the J call TRBJ2-7; a possible D gene is TRBD1 (6 bases). CDR3 length: 14 amino acids. Per the germline V gene, CDR1 is SNHLY and CDR2 is FYNNEI. V lost 4 bases to trimming and J lost 1 base, with 11 bases between them. In DNA, the CDR3 is TGTGCCAGCAGTGGGACAGCAAAATCCTACGAGCAGTACTTC. Amino acids: CASSGTAKSYEQYF.

This sequence joins TRBV7-9 and TRBJ2-1, with D possibly matching TRBD2 (6 bases). CDR1 SEHNR and CDR2 FQNEAQ come from the germline V gene (reference sequence). The CDR3 is made up of 16 amino acids. Between the trimmed V and J ends, which lost 4 bases and 5 bases, there was a span of 18 bases. The CDR3 spells CASSSQELAPNNEQFF. In DNA, the CDR3 is TGTGCCAGCAGCTCACAAGAACTAGCACCCAACAATGAGCAGTTCTTC. Full variable domain (outside the CDR3, taken from reference TRBV7-9 and TRBJ2-1): DTGVSQNPRHKITKRGQNVTFRCDPISEHNRLYWYRQTLGQGPEFLTYFQNEAQLEKSRLLSDRFSAERPKGSFSTLEIQRTEQGDSAMYLCASSSQELAPNNEQFFGPGTRLTVL.

V and J are TRBV7-3 and TRBJ2-1, with 14 bases lining up with TRBD2. Germline CDR1 reads SGHTA; CDR2 reads FQGTGA. The CDR3 has 17 amino acids. After removal of 5 bases from V and 5 bases from J, the junction contained 8 bases not matched to a gene. CDR3 sequence reads: CASSPGTSGSRNNEQFF. The CDR3 nucleotides are TGTGCCAGCAGCCCGGGGACTAGCGGGAGCAGAAACAATGAGCAGTTCTTC.

This clone was seen only once. This sample includes further DNA sequences coding for the same CDR3. The chain carries TRBV6-5 and TRBJ1-4; D not resolved. Germline V CDR1 and CDR2: MNHEY, SVGAGI. Trimming left V 2 bases short and J 2 bases short, with 6 bases between. The CDR3 spans 14 residues. This chain's CDR3 is CASSYGGTNEKLFF. The CDR3, as DNA: TGTGCCAGCAGTTACGGTGGGACTAATGAAAAACTGTTTTTT.

V gene TRBV5-4 combines with J gene TRBJ2-5; D may be TRBD1 (5 bases). Germline CDR1 reads SGHNT; CDR2 reads YYREEE (reference sequence). The CDR3 is made up of 14 amino acids. Trimming shortened V by 2 bases and J by 5 bases, and 13 bases separated the two germline ends. The CDR3 is CASSLAGFEETQYF. CDR3 DNA: TGTGCCAGCAGCTTAGCAGGGTTTGAGGAGACCCAGTACTTC.

The V and J genes are TRBV19 and TRBJ2-4; D might be TRBD1 (5 bases). Per germline, CDR1 LNHDA and CDR2 SQIVND (reference sequence). V shed 1 base and J shed 1 base, with 8 bases lying between them. The CDR3 consists of 15 residues. In nucleotides, the CDR3 is TGTGCCAGTAGTATAGGGGGCTGGGCCAAAAACATTCAGTACTTC. Encoded protein: CASSIGGWAKNIQYF.

The gene calls are TRBV7-6 and TRBJ2-2; 9 bases line up with TRBD1. The CDR3 has 14 amino acids. V shed 4 bases and J 7 bases; nucleotides not matched to a gene: 4. CDR1 is SGHVS and CDR2 is FNYEAQ in the germline V gene. DNA for the CDR3: TGTGCCAGCAGCTCTCCGGGACAGGGCGGGGAGCTGTTTTTT. Its protein product is CASSSPGQGGELFF.

The V gene is TRBV13, the J gene TRBJ2-7; D ambiguous. Between the trimmed V and J ends, which lost 5 bases and 4 bases, there was a span of 9 bases. The CDR3 runs 12 residues. In germline, CDR1 is PRHDT, CDR2 FYEKMQ (reference sequence). This CDR3 reads CASSGASYEQYF. The CDR3 coding sequence is TGTGCCAGCAGCGGCGCGAGTTACGAGCAGTACTTC.

This rearrangement joins TRBV5-4 to TRBJ2-7; D possibly matches TRBD1 or TRBD2 (5 bases each). CDR1 is SGHNT, CDR2 YYREEE, per germline (reference sequence). Trimming left V 2 bases short and J 3 bases short, with 9 bases between. The CDR3 loop spans 13 amino acids. The DNA of the CDR3 is TGTGCCAGCAGCTTCCGGGACGGCTACGAGCAGTACTTC. Translated, it gives CASSFRDGYEQYF.

This clone was observed a single time. The J gene is TRBJ1-2, the V gene TRBV29-1, with a weak D call TRBD1 (6 bases). The V end was cut by 6 bases, the J end by 3 bases, with 20 bases between. The CDR3 totals 15 residues. Germline V gene lookup returns CDR1 SQVTM and CDR2 ANQGSEA. The DNA of the CDR3 is TGCAGCGTACGGACAGCTCTTAAGGGGCACTATGGCTACACCTTC. Its protein product is CSVRTALKGHYGYTF.

The genes are TRBV10-1 and TRBJ2-1; a possible D gene is TRBD1 (6 bases). The CDR3 is made up of 13 amino acids. Germline V gene data show CDR1 as WNHNN and CDR2 as SYGVQD (reference sequence). V gave up 0 bases and J gave up 7 bases, with 7 bases separating them. The CDR3 DNA follows: TGCGCCAGCAGTGAGTCGAGGGGGAATGAGCAGTTCTTC. This encodes CASSESRGNEQFF.

Details on this clone: At one boundary the junction diverges from the germline segment, which might be a read error. The V call is TRBV7-7, the J call TRBJ2-2; D is ambiguous. The CDR3 spans 14 residues. Germline V gene sequence: CDR1 SSHAT, CDR2 FNYEAQ (reference sequence). DNA for the CDR3: TGTGCTAGCAGCTTAGGGCTCGGACCCGGGGAGCTGTTTTTT. Translating it yields CASSLGLGPGELFF.

There are a few counts of this clone. The genes are TRBV4-1 and TRBJ1-1; D unresolved. Germline V lookup: CDR1 MGHRA, CDR2 YSYEKL. V was trimmed by 0 bases and J by 7 bases, leaving 12 bases between them. The CDR3 is made up of 14 amino acids. The CDR3 DNA is TGCGCCAGCAGCCAAGAGGTTCAGGCCTATGAAGCTTTCTTT. Amino acid sequence: CASSQEVQAYEAFF.

The CDR3 sequence is CASSDIYYEQYF. The DNA for the CDR3 is TGTGCCAGCAGTGATATATACTACGAGCAGTACTTC. V usage is TRBV2 and J usage is TRBJ2-7, with unresolved D. V was pared by 3 bases and J by 3 bases, with 6 bases between. Germline CDR1 SNHLY, CDR2 FYNNEI. The CDR3 spans 12 residues.

This clone was recorded only once. The chain combines TRBV25-1 with TRBJ2-1, with 8 bases lining up with TRBD2. Germline CDR1 reads MGHDK; CDR2 reads SYGVNS. J was trimmed by 0 bases and V by 1 base; bases with no gene match: 5. There are 17 residues in the CDR3. Here the CDR3 reads CASSEWERGSSYNEQFF. The CDR3 nucleotides are TGTGCCAGCAGTGAATGGGAGCGGGGGAGCTCCTACAATGAGCAGTTCTTC.

This sequence joins TRBV2 and TRBJ1-1, with 8 bases aligning to TRBD1. Germline values: CDR1 SNHLY, CDR2 FYNNEI. The V and J ends lost 8 bases and 3 bases, in that order; junction bases with no gene match: 2. The CDR3 is made up of 12 amino acids. The CDR3 sequence: CASGTGDTEAFF. The DNA of the CDR3 is TGTGCCAGCGGGACAGGAGACACTGAAGCTTTCTTT.